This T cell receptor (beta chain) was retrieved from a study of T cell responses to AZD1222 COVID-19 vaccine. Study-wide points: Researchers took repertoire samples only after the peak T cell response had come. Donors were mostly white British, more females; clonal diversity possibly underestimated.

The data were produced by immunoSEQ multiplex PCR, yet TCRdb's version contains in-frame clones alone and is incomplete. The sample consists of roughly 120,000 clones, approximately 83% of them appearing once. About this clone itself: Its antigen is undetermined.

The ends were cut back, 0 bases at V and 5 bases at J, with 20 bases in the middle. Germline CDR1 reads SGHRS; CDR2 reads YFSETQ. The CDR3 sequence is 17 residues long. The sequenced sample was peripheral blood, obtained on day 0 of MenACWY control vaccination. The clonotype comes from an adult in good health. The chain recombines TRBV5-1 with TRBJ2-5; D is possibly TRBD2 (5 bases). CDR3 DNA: TGCGCCAGCAGCTTGGCAACAGTGCGGGCCTCAACGGAGACCCAGTACTTC. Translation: CASSLATVRASTETQYF.